This is a list of T cell receptor beta chains from one sample in a study of T cell changes during pregnancy in multiple sclerosis. Profiling relied on immunoSEQ multiplex PCR, and the TCRdb table lists in-frame clones only, not all of them. The sample comprises 75,000 to 95,000 clones, 92% of which are singletons, and about 1.5% rests with the top ten. The source material was peripheral blood, sampled in the first trimester of pregnancy. The source of these receptors is a female donor with multiple sclerosis, enrolled in a pregnancy study. Each CDR3 is given with its conserved first and last residue. The D gene is left open where the match is weak.

V,J,D,CDR3,DNA
TRBV6-4,TRBJ1-4,.,CASSVEGVNEKLFF,TGTGCCAGCAGTGTGGAAGGGGTCAATGAAAAACTGTTTTTT
TRBV5-5,TRBJ2-7,TRBD1,CASSLSTGGAFHEQYF,TGTGCCAGCAGCTTGAGCACAGGGGGCGCGTTCCACGAGCAGTACTTC
TRBV5-1,TRBJ1-3,.,CASSLAGLGNTIYF,TGCGCCAGCAGCTTGGCCGGACTTGGAAACACCATATATTTT
TRBV19,TRBJ2-1,.,CASNAEGVSNEQFF,TGTGCCAGTAACGCAGAGGGCGTAAGCAATGAGCAGTTCTTC
TRBV5-1,TRBJ1-5,TRBD1,CASSPGTGNQPQHF,TGCGCCAGCAGCCCCGGGACAGGAAATCAGCCCCAGCATTTT
TRBV4-1,TRBJ1-2,TRBD1,CASSQPTGVGSYGYTF,TGCGCCAGCAGCCAGCCCACAGGGGTCGGAAGCTATGGCTACACCTTC
TRBV13,TRBJ2-2,.,CASSDYNTGELFF,TGTGCCAGCAGCGACTACAACACCGGGGAGCTGTTTTTT
TRBV19,TRBJ2-2,TRBD1,CASSIGTGVTGELFF,TGTGCCAGTAGTATCGGGACAGGGGTTACCGGGGAGCTGTTTTTT
TRBV28,TRBJ1-1,TRBD1,CASSSGTAPKGEAFF,TGTGCCAGCAGTTCGGGGACAGCCCCGAAGGGTGAAGCTTTCTTT
TRBV28,TRBJ2-1,TRBD2,CASSLWSGRATNEQFF,TGTGCCAGCAGTTTATGGAGCGGGAGGGCCACCAATGAGCAGTTCTTC